The 5 T cell receptor beta chains given below trace back to one sample, sequenced in a study of T cell responses to AZD1222 COVID-19 vaccine. Libraries were prepared by immunoSEQ multiplex PCR; TCRdb keeps only in-frame clonotypes and omits some of them. Among 65,000 to 80,000 clones listed, over 85% were seen once. The sequences come from peripheral blood, collected on day 0 of AZD1222 vaccination. The receptors stem from an adult in good health.

The chain recombines TRBV2 with TRBJ1-1, with D possibly matching TRBD1 (5 bases). Germline CDR1 is SNHLY and CDR2 is FYNNEI. The CDR3 runs 14 residues. Between the trimmed V and J ends, which lost 5 bases and 5 bases, there was a span of 15 bases. The CDR3 reads CASSRGGVQTEAFF. CDR3 nucleotides: TGTGCCAGCAGTAGAGGAGGGGTCCAAACTGAAGCTTTCTTT. Complete variable domain (other parts from reference TRBV2 and TRBJ1-1): EPEVTQTPSHQVTQMGQEVILRCVPISNHLYFYWYRQILGQKVEFLVSFYNNEISEKSEIFDDQFSVERPDGSNFTLKIRSTKLEDSAMYFCASSRGGVQTEAFFGQGTRLTVV.

The V gene is TRBV25-1, the J gene TRBJ1-6; no firm D call. V was shortened by 2 bases and J by 5 bases, with 4 bases between the two germline ends. The CDR3 spans 13 residues. CDR1 is MGHDK, CDR2 SYGVNS, per germline. CDR3 region: CASSESNNSPLHF. CDR3 nucleotide sequence: TGTGCCAGCAGTGAAAGTAATAATTCACCCCTCCACTTT.

The J gene is TRBJ2-4, the V gene TRBV6-6; a weak D match, TRBD2 (7 bases). The CDR3 runs 14 residues. Trimming took 7 bases from V and 4 from J, leaving 14 bases between them. Germline CDR1 MNHNY, CDR2 SVGAGI (reference sequence). Here the CDR3 DNA reads TGTGCCAGCAACGAGGGGGGGATGAAAAACATTCAGTACTTC. Its protein product is CASNEGGMKNIQYF.

This clone was seen just once. J is TRBJ2-7 and V is TRBV19; 11 bases line up with TRBD1. The trim removed 2 bases at V and 4 bases at J, leaving 4 bases unmatched. CDR3 length: 15 residues. Germline V CDR1 and CDR2: LNHDA, SQIVND (reference sequence). The CDR3 DNA follows: TGTGCCAGTAGTATATCCGGGACAGGGGGGTACGAGCAGTACTTC. Translating gives CASSISGTGGYEQYF. Based on the CDR3 plus reference TRBV19 and TRBJ2-7, the full variable domain is DGGITQSPKYLFRKEGQNVTLSCEQNLNHDAMYWYRQDPGQGLRLIYYSQIVNDFQKGDIAEGYSVSREKKESFPLTVTSAQKNPTAFYLCASSISGTGGYEQYFGPGTRLTVT.

DNA for the CDR3: TGTGCCAGCAGCGTAAGCGGGGGGGTTTACAATGAGCAGTTCTTC. It encodes CASSVSGGVYNEQFF. V usage is TRBV9 and J usage is TRBJ2-1, with 10 bases lining up with TRBD2. Germline V CDR1 and CDR2: SGDLS, YYNGEE. The CDR3 totals 15 residues. The trim removed 1 base at V and 4 bases at J, leaving 2 bases unmatched.